These T cell receptor beta chains were read from a single sample in a study of chemoradiotherapy in HPV16-positive cancers. Assay: immunoSEQ multiplex PCR; the TCRdb copy retains only in-frame clones and omits some. Of roughly 39,000 clones in the sample, under 80% are singletons; the top ten hold 5.2%. Sequenced material: blood, taken from a patient who underwent chemoradiotherapy. Receptors were obtained from a human donor with HPV-associated anogenital cancer. Each CDR3 is given with its conserved first and last residue. The D gene is left open where the match is weak. Rows may omit the clone size; those that give it use once, few, many or a size class.

J: TRBJ2-7
D: TRBD2
size: .
V: TRBV4-1
DNA: TGCGCCAGCAGCCAGGCTCCGGGACTAGCGGGAGCCAAGCAGTACTTC
CDR3: CASSQAPGLAGAKQYF

J: TRBJ1-2
D: .
size: .
V: TRBV21-1
DNA: TGTGCCAGCAGAGACGGGGGACATAACTATGGCTACACCTTC
CDR3: CASRDGGHNYGYTF

J: TRBJ2-4
D: .
size: .
V: TRBV6-6
DNA: TGTGCCAGCAGGACTCCCGGGGCCATAGCCAAAAACATTCAGTACTTC
CDR3: CASRTPGAIAKNIQYF

J: TRBJ2-3
D: .
size: .
V: TRBV2
DNA: TGTGCCAGCAAGGTTAAGGAACAGCGCACAGATACGCAGTATTTT
CDR3: CASKVKEQRTDTQYF

J: TRBJ1-3
D: .
size: .
V: TRBV15
DNA: TGTGCCACCCCTACTGGGGGAAACACCATATATTTT
CDR3: CATPTGGNTIYF

J: TRBJ1-3
D: .
size: .
V: TRBV7-2
DNA: TGTGCCAGCAGCACCCCCAGGGGCTCTGGAAACACCATATATTTT
CDR3: CASSTPRGSGNTIYF

J: TRBJ1-5
D: .
size: medium-sized
V: TRBV27
DNA: TGTGCCAGCAGCACCCCAGGGGGCAATCAGCCCCAGCATTTT
CDR3: CASSTPGGNQPQHF

J: TRBJ2-1
D: TRBD1
size: once
V: TRBV7-6
DNA: TGTGCCAGCAGCCTCCGGACAGGGGGCAATGAGCAGTTCTTC
CDR3: CASSLRTGGNEQFF

J: TRBJ1-5
D: .
size: .
V: TRBV19
DNA: TGTGCCAGTAGGGCGACAGATAGCAATCAGCCCCAGCATTTT
CDR3: CASRATDSNQPQHF

J: TRBJ1-6
D: .
size: .
V: TRBV5-6
DNA: TGTGCCAGCAGCAAACGGCTGAGCTCCTATAATTCACCCCTCCACTTT
CDR3: CASSKRLSSYNSPLHF

J: TRBJ1-3
D: .
size: .
V: TRBV7-9
DNA: TGTGCCAGCAGCTTTTTCTTGGGGGCAGTCTCTGGAAACACCATATATTTT
CDR3: CASSFFLGAVSGNTIYF

J: TRBJ1-1
D: .
size: .
V: TRBV7-8
DNA: TGTGCCAGCAGAGGTCAGGGATTTGCCACTGAAGCTTTCTTT
CDR3: CASRGQGFATEAFF

J: TRBJ1-4
D: .
size: once
V: TRBV25-1
DNA: TGTGCCAGCAGTGAATATGGTAGGCAGGCGAATGAAAAACTGTTTTTT
CDR3: CASSEYGRQANEKLFF

J: TRBJ2-5
D: TRBD1
size: .
V: TRBV13
DNA: TGTGCCAGCAGCTGGGGACAGGGAAGGGAGACCCAGTACTTC
CDR3: CASSWGQGRETQYF

J: TRBJ2-5
D: TRBD2
size: .
V: TRBV30
DNA: TGTGCCTGGAGTGTAGCGGGGAGCCCTCCCTACCGGGAGACCCAGTACTTC
CDR3: CAWSVAGSPPYRETQYF

J: TRBJ2-1
D: .
size: once
V: TRBV5-1
DNA: TGCGCCAGCAGCTTGGGGGGGTCTCGCGGGGCGTACAATGAGCAGTTCTTC
CDR3: CASSLGGSRGAYNEQFF

J: TRBJ2-3
D: TRBD2
size: .
V: TRBV7-8
DNA: TGTGCCAGCAGCCCCTTGACTAGCGGGGGGTCAACGGGTTCGAAAGATACGCAGTATTTT
CDR3: CASSPLTSGGSTGSKDTQYF

J: TRBJ2-7
D: TRBD1
size: .
V: TRBV6-1
DNA: TGTGCCAGCAGTTCAACCGGGACAGTCACCTACGAGCAGTACTTC
CDR3: CASSSTGTVTYEQYF

J: TRBJ2-2
D: .
size: .
V: TRBV9
DNA: TGTGCCAGCAGCCTGGCCAACTCGAACACCGGGGAGCTGTTTTTT
CDR3: CASSLANSNTGELFF

J: TRBJ1-1
D: .
size: .
V: TRBV7-8
DNA: TGTGCCAGCAGCTCTCTGGCGGAGAACACTGAAGCTTTCTTT
CDR3: CASSSLAENTEAFF

J: TRBJ1-2
D: .
size: .
V: TRBV7-9
DNA: TGTGCCAGCCACCTCATACCATTACAGGGTTTCTATGGCTACACCTTC
CDR3: CASHLIPLQGFYGYTF

J: TRBJ1-3
D: TRBD1
size: .
V: TRBV18
DNA: TGTGCCAGCTCAAGGGACAGGGCGTCTATTGGAAACACCATATATTTT
CDR3: CASSRDRASIGNTIYF

J: TRBJ2-3
D: .
size: .
V: TRBV5-6
DNA: TGTGCCAGCAGCCAGCAAGCGACCCTGAGGGATACGCAGTATTTT
CDR3: CASSQQATLRDTQYF

J: TRBJ2-3
D: TRBD2
size: .
V: TRBV9
DNA: TGTGCCAGCAGCGTATATGGCGGGGGGCAGGGAGATACGCAGTATTTT
CDR3: CASSVYGGGQGDTQYF

J: TRBJ2-1
D: .
size: .
V: TRBV20-1
DNA: TGCAGTGCTAGCGAACGATGGGAGCAGTTCTTC
CDR3: CSASERWEQFF

J: TRBJ1-2
D: .
size: .
V: TRBV19
DNA: TGTGCCAGTACCCCACCTGCGGCCTATGGCTACACCTTC
CDR3: CASTPPAAYGYTF

J: TRBJ2-6
D: TRBD1
size: few
V: TRBV12-5
DNA: TGTGCTAGTGGGGGGACAGGGATAGTTGGGGCCAACGTCCTGACTTTC
CDR3: CASGGTGIVGANVLTF

J: TRBJ1-1
D: .
size: .
V: TRBV5-1
DNA: TGCGCCAGCAGCTTAGGACAGAGGACTGAAGCTTTCTTT
CDR3: CASSLGQRTEAFF

J: TRBJ2-1
D: TRBD2
size: .
V: TRBV10-3
DNA: TGTGCCATCAGTGATACCCCGGGACTAGTGCACAATGAGCAGTTCTTC
CDR3: CAISDTPGLVHNEQFF

J: TRBJ2-7
D: .
size: once
V: TRBV5-4
DNA: TGTGCCAGCAGCTCACTAAAAGGCGAGCAGTACTTC
CDR3: CASSSLKGEQYF

J: TRBJ2-4
D: TRBD2
size: .
V: TRBV6-6
DNA: TGTGCCACCAGCGGGGGTCCCAAAAACATTCAGTACTTC
CDR3: CATSGGPKNIQYF

J: TRBJ2-5
D: .
size: .
V: TRBV29-1
DNA: TGCAGCGTAACAATCGTGGAGACCCAGTACTTC
CDR3: CSVTIVETQYF

J: TRBJ1-2
D: .
size: .
V: TRBV19
DNA: TGTGCCAGTAGACCCGAGGAGGGCAGGGCGCACTATGGCTACACCTTC
CDR3: CASRPEEGRAHYGYTF

J: TRBJ2-3
D: TRBD1
size: .
V: TRBV5-4
DNA: TGTGCCAGCAGCTTGACAGGGGCAGATACGCAGTATTTT
CDR3: CASSLTGADTQYF

J: TRBJ2-1
D: TRBD2
size: .
V: TRBV6-6
DNA: TGTGCCAGCAGTTACTCGACTAGCGCTCAGGGAGAGCAGTTCTTC
CDR3: CASSYSTSAQGEQFF